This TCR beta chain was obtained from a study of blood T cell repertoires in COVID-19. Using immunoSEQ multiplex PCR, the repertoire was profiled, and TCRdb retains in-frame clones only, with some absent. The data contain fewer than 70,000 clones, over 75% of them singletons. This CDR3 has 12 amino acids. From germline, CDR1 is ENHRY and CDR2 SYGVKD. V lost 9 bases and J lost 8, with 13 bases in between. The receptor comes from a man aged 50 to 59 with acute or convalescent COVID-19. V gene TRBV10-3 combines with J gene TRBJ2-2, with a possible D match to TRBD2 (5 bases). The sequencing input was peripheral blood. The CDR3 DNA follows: TGTGCCATTAGGACTGACGGTGGGGAGCTGTTTTTT. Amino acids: CAIRTDGGELFF.